This paragraph reports one TCR beta chain. Its antigen remains unknown. These data belong to a study of CXCR3-negative and CXCR3-positive naive CD8 T cells. General observations from the study: The TRBV-TRBJ usage of naive CXCR3-negative and CXCR3-positive cells was similar, but that of memory cells differed. Greater hydrophobicity was found in TRB CDR3s of CXCR3-positive naive cells than of CXCR3-negative naive cells. No difference in surface CD5 was seen between naive subsets, and TCR strength was inferred from TRB CDR3 properties.

Every subset of CD8+ T cells was sorted in triplicate at approximately 310,000 cells each. CD45RO-CCR7+CD27+CD95- characterized naive CD8+ T cells. Libraries of TRB cDNA were made by 5' RACE and carried UMIs. From the 5' RACE reads, TCRdb lists one entry per CDR3 protein and no DNA. This sample's table reports roughly 50,000 distinct CDR3 sequences. This CDR3 has 13 amino acids. Germline lookup yields CDR1 DFQATT and CDR2 SNEGSKA (reference sequence). The V gene is TRBV20-1, the J gene TRBJ2-1; the D gene TCRdb calls, TRBD2, cannot be checked with no DNA. This sequence originates from a human donor in good health. Some clones in this sample may be carry-over from other donors' samples. The sequenced material came from naive CXCR3+ CD8+ T cells from blood. Subset: CD45RO-CCR7+CD27+CD95- naive CD8+ T cells expressing CXCR3 (TNR3+). The CDR3: CSARLAGGREQFF.